These 20 T cell receptor beta chains were all obtained from the same sample, sequenced in a study of CD8 T cells in ankylosing spondylitis. A single record per CDR3 protein comes from TCRdb applying MiXCR to the 5' RACE reads. This table holds some 63,000 distinct CDR3 sequences, roughly 6.1% found once. Sequenced material: synovial fluid, either unsorted or a sorted T cell fraction (not recorded which). The receptors derive from a male donor with ankylosing spondylitis.

This clonotype was counted ten times or more. The rearrangement links TRBV5-1 to TRBJ2-7; D possibly uses TRBD1 or TRBD2 (5 bases each). The germline gives CDR1 SGHRS, CDR2 YFSETQ. With 0 bases removed from V and 2 bases from J, the gap between germline ends came to 9 bases. The CDR3 extends over 14 amino acids. The CDR3 reads CASSLARGAYEQYF. The CDR3 coding sequence is TGCGCCAGCAGCTTGGCTAGGGGAGCCTACGAGCAGTACTTC.

This clonotype was counted ten times or more. The chain's CDR3 is CASSSMTGKNTEAFF. The CDR3 DNA follows: TGCGCCAGCAGCTCAATGACAGGGAAGAACACTGAAGCTTTCTTT. This sequence joins TRBV5-1 and TRBJ1-1, with 7 bases matching TRBD1. The V segment lost 3 bases and the J segment 1 base; nucleotides outside the gene matches: 6. CDR3 length: 15 amino acids. Germline V gene data show CDR1 as SGHRS and CDR2 as YFSETQ. Filled out from reference TRBV5-1 and TRBJ1-1, the complete variable domain reads KAGVTQTPRYLIKTRGQQVTLSCSPISGHRSVSWYQQTPGQGLQFLFEYFSETQRNKGNFPGRFSGRQFSNSRSEMNVSTLELGDSALYLCASSSMTGKNTEAFFGQGTRLTVV.

The table lists this clonotype with a few counts. This rearrangement joins TRBV19 to TRBJ2-4; 13 nucleotides match TRBD2. Germline assignment: CDR1 LNHDA and CDR2 SQIVND (reference sequence). The V segment lost 5 bases and the J segment 1 base; nucleotides outside the gene matches: 5. This CDR3 has 17 residues. The CDR3 sequence is CASSVLAGGRAKNIQYF. The CDR3 nucleotides are TGTGCCAGTAGTGTACTAGCGGGAGGGAGGGCCAAAAACATTCAGTACTTC.

This clonotype appeared many times. The rearrangement uses TRBV28 and TRBJ2-7, with TRBD1 identical over 8 bases. Germline CDR1 is MDHEN and CDR2 is SYDVKM. V shed 6 bases, J shed 1 base, and the junction held 11 bases outside the gene matches. The CDR3 is 16 amino acids. The CDR3 DNA reads TGTGCCAGCAGCTCCAGGGGGCAGGGGGGTTCCTACGAGCAGTACTTC. Encoded protein: CASSSRGQGGSYEQYF.

The chain employs TRBV4-1 and TRBJ2-1, with TRBD2 matching over 8 bases. Per the germline V gene, CDR1 is MGHRA and CDR2 is YSYEKL. The CDR3 length is 17 residues. With 2 bases clipped from V and 8 bases from J, the junction kept 14 bases outside the gene matches. DNA of the CDR3: TGCGCCAGCAGCCAAAAAGGGGCGGGAGGCCCCGGACATGAGCAGTTCTTC. It is translated as CASSQKGAGGPGHEQFF.

This clonotype occurred many times. The chain carries TRBV25-1 and TRBJ1-6; TRBD1 matches 8 bases. Germline lookup yields CDR1 MGHDK and CDR2 SYGVNS. The CDR3 has 15 residues. After removal of 5 bases from V and 11 bases from J, the junction contained 11 bases not matched to a gene. For the CDR3, the DNA is TGTGCCAGCAGTTCCCGGACAGGGTACAATCCACCCCTCCACTTT. This gives the protein CASSSRTGYNPPLHF.

This clonotype has ten or more counts. The gene calls are TRBV9 and TRBJ2-2; D remains unclear. The V and J ends lost 1 base and 3 bases respectively, with 7 bases between them. The germline gives CDR1 SGDLS, CDR2 YYNGEE. The CDR3 spans 14 residues. The CDR3 reads CASSVLADTGELFF. CDR3 in DNA: TGTGCCAGCAGCGTACTGGCGGACACCGGGGAGCTGTTTTTT.

The chain employs TRBV6-1 and TRBJ1-5, with D tentatively TRBD1 (5 bases). The germline V gene encodes CDR1 MNHNS and CDR2 SASEGT. CDR3 length equals 17 residues. The V end lost 5 bases, the J end lost 2 bases, and 19 bases lay between the germline ends. DNA of the CDR3: TGTGCCAGCAGTCCTTGGGGGGGGAGAGGAGGCAATCAGCCCCAGCATTTT. Translation gives CASSPWGGRGGNQPQHF.

The rearrangement links TRBV30 to TRBJ2-7; 10 bases line up with TRBD1. This CDR3 is 15 amino acids long. V was pared by 0 bases and J by 4 bases, with 6 bases of the junction left unmatched. CDR1 GTSNPN and CDR2 SVGIG come from the germline V gene (reference sequence). In DNA, the CDR3 is TGTGCCTGGAGTGTACTCGGACAGGGGGAGTACGAGCAGTACTTC. Translated, it gives CAWSVLGQGEYEQYF.

The chain combines TRBV7-2 with TRBJ2-5; no clear D. CDR1 is SGHTA, CDR2 FQGNSA, per germline. V was pared by 5 bases and J by 5 bases, with 15 bases between. The CDR3 is 14 residues long. CDR3 residues: CASSDRISKETQYF. The DNA of the CDR3 is TGTGCCAGCAGCGATAGGATCTCGAAGGAGACCCAGTACTTC.

This clonotype was observed a few times. The V call is TRBV7-9, the J call TRBJ1-1, with TRBD1 matching 7 bases. From germline, CDR1 is SEHNR and CDR2 FQNEAQ (reference sequence). The CDR3 covers 15 residues. Trimming at V came to 3 bases and at J to 6 bases, leaving 10 bases not matched to a gene. In DNA, the CDR3 is TGTGCCAGCAGCTTCATCAGGGGGGGTGGGGCTGAAGCTTTCTTT. As protein: CASSFIRGGGAEAFF.

This clonotype was recorded many times. The chain is built from TRBV5-1 and TRBJ2-5; 9 bases fit TRBD1. Trimming cost V 1 base and J 2 bases; bases outside gene matches: 3. CDR1 and CDR2 from the germline V gene are SGHRS and YFSETQ. The CDR3 contains 15 residues. CDR3 region: CASSLPTGGQETQYF. The CDR3 nucleotides read TGCGCCAGCAGCTTGCCGACAGGGGGACAAGAGACCCAGTACTTC. Full variable domain (remainder filled in from reference TRBV5-1 and TRBJ2-5): KAGVTQTPRYLIKTRGQQVTLSCSPISGHRSVSWYQQTPGQGLQFLFEYFSETQRNKGNFPGRFSGRQFSNSRSEMNVSTLELGDSALYLCASSLPTGGQETQYFGPGTRLLVL.

The rearrangement joins TRBV28 to TRBJ1-5, with 10 positions matching TRBD1. The CDR3 has 17 amino acids. V was pared by 5 bases and J by 0 bases, with 7 bases of the junction left unmatched. Germline CDR1 is MDHEN and CDR2 is SYDVKM. CDR3 region: CASSRPGQGYSNQPQHF. The CDR3 DNA reads as TGTGCCAGCAGTAGGCCGGGACAGGGGTATAGCAATCAGCCCCAGCATTTT.

At least ten counts were recorded for this clonotype. The chain uses TRBV7-9 and TRBJ2-3, with 11 nucleotides matching TRBD2. This CDR3 has 14 residues. Germline-derived CDR1 and CDR2 are SEHNR and FQNEAQ (reference sequence). V lost 7 bases and J lost 3; bases outside the gene matches: 3. This chain's CDR3 is CASKLAGVTDTQYF. The CDR3 DNA follows: TGTGCCAGCAAACTAGCGGGAGTAACAGATACGCAGTATTTT.

At least ten counts were recorded for this clonotype. The chain uses TRBV20-1 and TRBJ2-1; the match to TRBD2 covers 11 bases. Germline V gene lookup returns CDR1 DFQATT and CDR2 SNEGSKA (reference sequence). This CDR3 has 16 amino acids. The V gene end was trimmed by 0 bases and the J gene end by 2 bases; junction bases not matched to a gene: 3. In DNA form, the CDR3 reads TGCAGTGCTAGAGATCTTAGCGGGAGGGCCTACAATGAGCAGTTCTTC. Its translation: CSARDLSGRAYNEQFF.

This clonotype was counted only a few times. The rearrangement joins TRBV5-1 to TRBJ2-1; D is ambiguous. Germline CDR1 SGHRS, CDR2 YFSETQ. This CDR3 is 13 amino acids long. Trimming shortened V by 4 bases and J by 4 bases, and 9 bases separated the two germline ends. This CDR3 is CASSDPGYNEQFF. The CDR3 DNA sequence: TGCGCCAGCAGCGATCCTGGTTACAATGAGCAGTTCTTC. The variable domain in full, with the rest retrieved from reference TRBV5-1 and TRBJ2-1, is KAGVTQTPRYLIKTRGQQVTLSCSPISGHRSVSWYQQTPGQGLQFLFEYFSETQRNKGNFPGRFSGRQFSNSRSEMNVSTLELGDSALYLCASSDPGYNEQFFGPGTRLTVL.

This clonotype was seen more than once but under ten times. The chain recombines TRBV30 with TRBJ1-2, with D maybe TRBD1 (6 bases). Trimming removed 6 bases at V and 5 bases at J, with 13 bases between. Germline V gives CDR1 GTSNPN, CDR2 SVGIG (reference sequence). This CDR3 has 12 residues. The CDR3 region has the DNA TGTGCCTGTCTTTGGACAGCTTATGGCTACACCTTC. Translation gives CACLWTAYGYTF.

This sequence joins TRBV20-1 and TRBJ2-5, with 8 positions matching TRBD1. Germline CDR1 DFQATT, CDR2 SNEGSKA (reference sequence). CDR3 size: 14 residues. V trimming: 6 bases; J trimming: 0 bases; junction bases outside the gene matches: 6. DNA of the CDR3: TGCAGTGCAGACAGGGGTTTCAACCAAGAGACCCAGTACTTC. Its protein product is CSADRGFNQETQYF.

The genes are TRBV5-6 and TRBJ2-3, with no clear D. Germline-derived CDR1 and CDR2 are SGHDT and YYEEEE. CDR3 length: 15 amino acids. V was pared by 0 bases and J by 0 bases, with 8 bases between. CDR3 in DNA: TGTGCCAGCAGCTTGGTAAGCGCGAGCACAGATACGCAGTATTTT. Its protein is CASSLVSASTDTQYF.

This clonotype has a count of ten or more. The V gene is TRBV7-8, the J gene TRBJ1-5; 8 positions agree with TRBD1. This CDR3 is 15 amino acids long. Trimming at V came to 2 bases and at J to 4 bases, leaving 4 bases not matched to a gene. Germline V CDR1 and CDR2: SGHVS, FQNEAQ. CDR3 in amino acids: CASSLLDRENQPQHF. CDR3 DNA sequence: TGTGCCAGCAGCTTACTGGACAGGGAAAATCAGCCCCAGCATTTT.